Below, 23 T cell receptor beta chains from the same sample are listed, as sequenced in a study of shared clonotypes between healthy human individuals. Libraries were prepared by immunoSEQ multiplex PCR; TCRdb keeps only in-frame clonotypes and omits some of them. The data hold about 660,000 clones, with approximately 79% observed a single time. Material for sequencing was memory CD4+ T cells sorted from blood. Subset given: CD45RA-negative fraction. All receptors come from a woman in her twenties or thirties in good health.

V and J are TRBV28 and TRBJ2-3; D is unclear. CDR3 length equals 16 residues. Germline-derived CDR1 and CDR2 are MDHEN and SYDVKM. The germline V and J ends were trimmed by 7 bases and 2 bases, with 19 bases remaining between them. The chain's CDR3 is CASTSLGGVPTDTQYF. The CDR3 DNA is TGTGCCAGCACCTCTTTAGGTGGGGTTCCCACAGATACGCAGTATTTT.

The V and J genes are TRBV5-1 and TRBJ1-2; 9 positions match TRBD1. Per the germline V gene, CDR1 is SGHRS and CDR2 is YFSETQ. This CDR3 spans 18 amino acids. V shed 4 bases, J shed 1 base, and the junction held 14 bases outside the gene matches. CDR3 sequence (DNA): TGCGCCAGCAGCCGACCGGCGGGACAGGGAAGTGGTAACTATGGCTACACCTTC. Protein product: CASSRPAGQGSGNYGYTF.

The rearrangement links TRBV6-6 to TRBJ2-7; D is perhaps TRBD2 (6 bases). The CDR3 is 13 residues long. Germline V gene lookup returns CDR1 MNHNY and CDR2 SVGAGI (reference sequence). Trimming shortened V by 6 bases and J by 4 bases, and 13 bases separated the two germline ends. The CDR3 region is CASSRSGGYEQYF. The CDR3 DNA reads TGTGCCAGCAGCCGTAGCGGCGGATACGAGCAGTACTTC.

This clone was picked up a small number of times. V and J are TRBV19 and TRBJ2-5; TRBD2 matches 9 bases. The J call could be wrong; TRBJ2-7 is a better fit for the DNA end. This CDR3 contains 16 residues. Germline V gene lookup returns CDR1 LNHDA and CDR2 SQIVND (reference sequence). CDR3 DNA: TGTGCCAGTAGTCTCGATCATGGGACTAGCTTCTACGAGCAGTACTTC. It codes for CASSLDHGTSFYEQYF.

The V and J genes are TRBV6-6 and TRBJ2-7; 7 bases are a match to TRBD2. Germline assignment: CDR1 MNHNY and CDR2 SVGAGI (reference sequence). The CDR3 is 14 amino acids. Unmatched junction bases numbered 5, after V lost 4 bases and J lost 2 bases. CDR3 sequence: CASSSGLGTYEQYF. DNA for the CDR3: TGTGCCAGCAGTTCCGGACTAGGCACCTACGAGCAGTACTTC.

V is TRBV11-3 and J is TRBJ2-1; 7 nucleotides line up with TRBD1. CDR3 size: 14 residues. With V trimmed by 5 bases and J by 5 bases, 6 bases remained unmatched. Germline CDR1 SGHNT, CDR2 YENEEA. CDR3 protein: CASSVGGGDNEQFF. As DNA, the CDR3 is TGTGCCAGCAGCGTAGGGGGCGGCGACAATGAGCAGTTCTTC.

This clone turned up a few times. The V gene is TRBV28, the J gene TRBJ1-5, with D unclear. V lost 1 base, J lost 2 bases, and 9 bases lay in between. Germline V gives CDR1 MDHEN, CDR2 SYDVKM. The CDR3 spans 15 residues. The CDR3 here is CASSLSHSGNQPQHF. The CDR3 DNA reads TGTGCCAGCAGTTTATCCCATAGTGGCAATCAGCCCCAGCATTTT.

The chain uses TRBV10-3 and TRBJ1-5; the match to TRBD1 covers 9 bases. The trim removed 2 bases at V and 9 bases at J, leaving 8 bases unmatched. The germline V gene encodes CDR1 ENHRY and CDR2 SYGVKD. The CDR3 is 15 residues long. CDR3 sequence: CAISEQGQGLRPQHF. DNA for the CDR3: TGTGCCATCAGTGAGCAAGGACAGGGGCTCAGGCCCCAGCATTTT.

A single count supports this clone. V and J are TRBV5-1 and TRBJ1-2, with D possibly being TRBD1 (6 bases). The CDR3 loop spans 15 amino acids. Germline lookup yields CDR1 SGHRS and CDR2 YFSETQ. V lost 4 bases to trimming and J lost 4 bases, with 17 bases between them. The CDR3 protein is CASSIGTRDSYGYTF. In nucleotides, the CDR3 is TGCGCCAGCAGCATCGGGACACGGGATTCCTATGGCTACACCTTC.

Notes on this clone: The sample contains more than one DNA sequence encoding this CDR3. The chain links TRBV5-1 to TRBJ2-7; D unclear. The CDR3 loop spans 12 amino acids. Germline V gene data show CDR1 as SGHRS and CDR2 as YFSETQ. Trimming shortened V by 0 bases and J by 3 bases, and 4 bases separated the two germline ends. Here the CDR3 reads CASSLEGYEQYF. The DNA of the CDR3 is TGCGCCAGCAGCTTGGAAGGCTACGAGCAGTACTTC.

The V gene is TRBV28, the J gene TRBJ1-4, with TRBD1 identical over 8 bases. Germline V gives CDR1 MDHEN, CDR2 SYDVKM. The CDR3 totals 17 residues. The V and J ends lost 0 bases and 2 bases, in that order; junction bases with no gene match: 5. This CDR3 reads CASSLWGQVSTNEKLFF. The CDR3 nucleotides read TGTGCCAGCAGTTTATGGGGACAGGTTTCTACTAATGAAAAACTGTTTTTT. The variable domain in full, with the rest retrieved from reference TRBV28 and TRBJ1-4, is DVKVTQSSRYLVKRTGEKVFLECVQDMDHENMFWYRQDPGLGLRLIYFSYDVKMKEKGDIPEGYSVSREKKERFSLILESASTNQTSMYLCASSLWGQVSTNEKLFFGSGTQLSVL.

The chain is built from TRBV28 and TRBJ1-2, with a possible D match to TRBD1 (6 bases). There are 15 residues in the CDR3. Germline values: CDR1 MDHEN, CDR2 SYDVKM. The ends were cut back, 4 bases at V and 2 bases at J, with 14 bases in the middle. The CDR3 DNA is TGTGCCAGCAGTTCCTCCGGCAGGGGCAACTATGGCTACACCTTC. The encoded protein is CASSSSGRGNYGYTF.

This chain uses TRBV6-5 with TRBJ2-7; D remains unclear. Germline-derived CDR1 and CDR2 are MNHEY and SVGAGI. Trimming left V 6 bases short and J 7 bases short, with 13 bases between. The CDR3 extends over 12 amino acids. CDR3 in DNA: TGTGCCAGCAGCCCATACATGGGGGAGCAGTACTTC. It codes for CASSPYMGEQYF.

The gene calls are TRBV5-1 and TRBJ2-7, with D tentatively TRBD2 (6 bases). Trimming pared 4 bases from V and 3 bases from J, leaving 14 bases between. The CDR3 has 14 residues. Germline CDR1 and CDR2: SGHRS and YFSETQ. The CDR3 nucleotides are TGCGCCAGCAGCCCCGGGACTGCTGACTACGAGCAGTACTTC. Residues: CASSPGTADYEQYF.

The CDR3 bases are TGTGCCTGGACCCAGGGAAAAAGGACTGAAGCTTTCTTT. Its protein product is CAWTQGKRTEAFF. The chain joins TRBV30 to TRBJ1-1, with D tentatively TRBD1 (5 bases). The CDR3 covers 13 residues. Trimming pared 4 bases from V and 5 bases from J, leaving 14 bases between. CDR1 and CDR2 from the germline V gene are GTSNPN and SVGIG (reference sequence).

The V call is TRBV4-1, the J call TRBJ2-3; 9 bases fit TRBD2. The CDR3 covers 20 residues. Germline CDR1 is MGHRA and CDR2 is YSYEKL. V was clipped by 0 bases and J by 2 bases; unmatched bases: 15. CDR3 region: CASSQERGTSGRRDTDTQYF. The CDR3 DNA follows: TGCGCCAGCAGCCAAGAAAGGGGTACTAGCGGGCGTCGGGACACAGATACGCAGTATTTT.

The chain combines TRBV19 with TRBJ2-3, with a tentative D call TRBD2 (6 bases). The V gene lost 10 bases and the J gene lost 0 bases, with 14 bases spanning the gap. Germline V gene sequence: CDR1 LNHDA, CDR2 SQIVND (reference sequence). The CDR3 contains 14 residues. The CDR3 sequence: CATRAGGSTDTQYF. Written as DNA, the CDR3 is TGTGCCACCCGTGCTGGGGGGAGCACAGATACGCAGTATTTT.

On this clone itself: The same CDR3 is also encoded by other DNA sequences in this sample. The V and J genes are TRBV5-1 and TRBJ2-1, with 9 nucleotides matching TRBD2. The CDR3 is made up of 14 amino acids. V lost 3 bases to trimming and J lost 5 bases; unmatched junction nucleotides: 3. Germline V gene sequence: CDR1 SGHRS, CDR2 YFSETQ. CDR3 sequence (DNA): TGCGCCAGCAGCTCGGGACTAGCTGACAATGAGCAGTTCTTC. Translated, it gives CASSSGLADNEQFF.

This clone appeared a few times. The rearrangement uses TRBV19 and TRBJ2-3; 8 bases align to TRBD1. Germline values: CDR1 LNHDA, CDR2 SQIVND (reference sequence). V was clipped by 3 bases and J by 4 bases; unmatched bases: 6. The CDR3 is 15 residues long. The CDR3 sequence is CASSIRRTGSDTQYF. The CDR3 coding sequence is TGTGCCAGTAGTATTAGGAGGACAGGGTCAGATACGCAGTATTTT. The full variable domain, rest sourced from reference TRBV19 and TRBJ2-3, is DGGITQSPKYLFRKEGQNVTLSCEQNLNHDAMYWYRQDPGQGLRLIYYSQIVNDFQKGDIAEGYSVSREKKESFPLTVTSAQKNPTAFYLCASSIRRTGSDTQYFGPGTRLTVL.

In DNA form, the CDR3 reads TGTGCCAGCAGTTCCCCTTCGCGAGAAGGGTTAGGTGGCTACACCTTC. It codes for CASSSPSREGLGGYTF. The chain has TRBV28 and TRBJ1-2; D unclear. Trimming removed 4 bases from V and 7 bases from J, with 22 bases in between. Looked up from germline, CDR1 is MDHEN and CDR2 is SYDVKM. The CDR3 totals 16 residues.

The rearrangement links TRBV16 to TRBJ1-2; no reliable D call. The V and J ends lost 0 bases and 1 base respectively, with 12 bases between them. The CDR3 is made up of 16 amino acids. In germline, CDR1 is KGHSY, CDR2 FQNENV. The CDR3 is CASSQSPEPLNYGYTF. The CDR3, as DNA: TGTGCCAGCAGCCAATCGCCAGAACCCCTTAACTATGGCTACACCTTC.

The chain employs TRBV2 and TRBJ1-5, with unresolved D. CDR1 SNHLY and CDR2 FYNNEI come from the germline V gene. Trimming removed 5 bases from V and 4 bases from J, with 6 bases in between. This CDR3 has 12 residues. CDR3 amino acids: CASSRVNQPQHF. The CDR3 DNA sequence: TGTGCCAGCAGTCGAGTTAATCAGCCCCAGCATTTT.

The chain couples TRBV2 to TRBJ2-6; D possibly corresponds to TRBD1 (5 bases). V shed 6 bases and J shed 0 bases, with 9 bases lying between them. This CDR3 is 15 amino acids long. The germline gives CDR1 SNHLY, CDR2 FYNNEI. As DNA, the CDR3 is TGTGCCAGCAGCTACGACAGCTCTGGGGCCAACGTCCTGACTTTC. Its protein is CASSYDSSGANVLTF.